This T cell receptor (beta chain) was obtained from a study of beta chain features in type 1 diabetes. All of the isolated RNA was reverse transcribed, so expressed TCRB transcripts were sequenced. Data came from immunoSEQ multiplex PCR; TCRdb stores just in-frame clones and leaves some out. This sample has about 230,000 clones; about 10% occur once, and the top ten carry 0.03% to 0.04%. The CDR3 runs to 17 residues. Germline CDR1 reads GTSNPN; CDR2 reads SVGIG (reference sequence). Trimming removed 0 bases from V and 2 bases from J; junction bases left unmatched: 11. The rearrangement links TRBV30 to TRBJ2-7; 9 positions agree with TRBD2. The specimen was naive CD4+ T cells from blood. This receptor was obtained from a woman aged 18-29 years in good health. This chain's CDR3 is CAWSVQLAGGVAYEQYF. The CDR3 DNA reads as TGTGCCTGGAGTGTACAACTAGCGGGCGGGGTTGCCTACGAGCAGTACTTC.